This record concerns one T cell receptor beta chain sequence. Its antigen is still unknown. This specimen belongs to a study of Ad26.COV2.S vaccination and SARS-CoV-2 variants. For the study at large: Each vaccinee took Ad26.COV2.S intramuscularly, once or twice 56 days apart.

Study-wide results and caveats: Researchers cautioned that TCR breadth and depth analyses may have underestimated total T cell responses. Placebo recipients had lower spike-specific TCR breadth than vaccine recipients. Participants given vaccine showed non-spike TCR breadth similar to that of placebo recipients.

Assay: immunoSEQ multiplex PCR; the TCRdb copy retains only in-frame clones and omits some. The repertoire consists of 500,000 or so clones, with about 91% occurring once and the leading ten covering about 2.4%. The treatment denotes: around 19 received Ad26.COV2.S at low or high dose, single or two shots; roughly five received placebo; per-sample allocation not given. Day 63 following the first vaccine or placebo injection was when the samples were taken. Trimming shortened V by 0 bases and J by 0 bases, and 13 bases separated the two germline ends. The CDR3 has 17 amino acids. Germline V CDR1 and CDR2: MNHEY, SVGEGT.

This rearrangement joins TRBV6-2 or TRBV6-3 to TRBJ2-3; D not resolved. This TCR was sampled from a person between 18 and 59 years old who received the Ad26.COV2.S COVID-19 vaccine or a placebo. Specimen: peripheral blood, collected in a trial of Ad26.COV2.S vaccine versus placebo. CDR3 DNA sequence: TGTGCCAGCAGTTACTCTGCCGAGGATACTAGCACAGATACGCAGTATTTT. This codes for CASSYSAEDTSTDTQYF.